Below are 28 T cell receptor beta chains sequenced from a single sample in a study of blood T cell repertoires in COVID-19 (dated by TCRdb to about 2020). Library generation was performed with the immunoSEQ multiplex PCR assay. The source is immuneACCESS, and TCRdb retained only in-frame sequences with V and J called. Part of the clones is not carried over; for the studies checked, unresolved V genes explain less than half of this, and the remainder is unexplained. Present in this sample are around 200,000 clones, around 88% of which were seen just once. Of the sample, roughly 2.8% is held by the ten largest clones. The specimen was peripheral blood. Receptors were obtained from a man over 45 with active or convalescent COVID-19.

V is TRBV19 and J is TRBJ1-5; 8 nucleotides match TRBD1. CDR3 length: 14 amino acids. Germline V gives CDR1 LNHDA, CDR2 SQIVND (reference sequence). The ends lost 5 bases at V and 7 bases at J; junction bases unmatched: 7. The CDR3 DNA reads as TGTGCCAGTAGTCCCGGACAGGGACGACAGCCCCAGCATTTT. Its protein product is CASSPGQGRQPQHF.

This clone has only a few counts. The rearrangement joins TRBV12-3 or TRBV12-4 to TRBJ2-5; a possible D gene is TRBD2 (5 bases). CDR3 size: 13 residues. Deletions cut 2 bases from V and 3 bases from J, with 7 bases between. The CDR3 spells CASSLLAEETQYF. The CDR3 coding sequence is TGTGCCAGCAGTTTACTAGCCGAAGAGACCCAGTACTTC.

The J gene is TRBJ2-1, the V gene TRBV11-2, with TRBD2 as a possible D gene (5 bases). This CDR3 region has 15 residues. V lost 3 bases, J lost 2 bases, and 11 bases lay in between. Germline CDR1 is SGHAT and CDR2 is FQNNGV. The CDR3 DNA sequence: TGTGCCAGCAGCTTCGGAGGAACTACCTACAATGAGCAGTTCTTC. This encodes CASSFGGTTYNEQFF.

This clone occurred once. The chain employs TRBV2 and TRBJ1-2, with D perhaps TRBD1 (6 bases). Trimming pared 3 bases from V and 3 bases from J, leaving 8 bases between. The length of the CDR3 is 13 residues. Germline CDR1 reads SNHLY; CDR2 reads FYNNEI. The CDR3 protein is CASSEDSYYGYTF. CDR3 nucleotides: TGTGCCAGCAGTGAGGACAGTTACTATGGCTACACCTTC.

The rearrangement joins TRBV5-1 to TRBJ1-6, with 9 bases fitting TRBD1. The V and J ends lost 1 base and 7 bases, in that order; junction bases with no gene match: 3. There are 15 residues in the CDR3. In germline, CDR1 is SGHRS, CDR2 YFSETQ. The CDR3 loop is CASSLRDRVNSPLHF. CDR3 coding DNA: TGCGCCAGCAGCTTGAGGGACAGGGTAAATTCACCCCTCCACTTT.

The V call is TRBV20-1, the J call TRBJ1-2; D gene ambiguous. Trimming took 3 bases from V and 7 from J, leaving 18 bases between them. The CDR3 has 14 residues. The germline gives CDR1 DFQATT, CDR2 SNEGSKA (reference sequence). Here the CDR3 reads CSASLPGLPGGYTF. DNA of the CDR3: TGCAGTGCTAGTCTGCCAGGCCTCCCCGGTGGCTACACCTTC.

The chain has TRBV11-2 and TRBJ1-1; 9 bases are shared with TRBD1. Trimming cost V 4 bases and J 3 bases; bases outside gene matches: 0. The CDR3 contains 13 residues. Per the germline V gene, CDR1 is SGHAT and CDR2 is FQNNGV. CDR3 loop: CASSWTGDTEAFF. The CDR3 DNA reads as TGTGCCAGCAGCTGGACAGGGGACACTGAAGCTTTCTTT.

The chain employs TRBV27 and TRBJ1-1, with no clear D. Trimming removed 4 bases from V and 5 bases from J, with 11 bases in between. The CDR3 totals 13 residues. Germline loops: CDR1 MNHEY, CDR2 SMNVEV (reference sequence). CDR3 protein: CASSSTFGTEAFF. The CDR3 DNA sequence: TGTGCCAGCAGTTCAACGTTCGGTACTGAAGCTTTCTTT.

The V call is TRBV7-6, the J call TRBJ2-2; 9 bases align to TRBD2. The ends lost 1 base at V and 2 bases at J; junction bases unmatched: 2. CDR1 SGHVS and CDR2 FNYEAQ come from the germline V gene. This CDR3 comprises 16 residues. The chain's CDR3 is CASSLGLAVNTGELFF. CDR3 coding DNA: TGTGCCAGCAGCTTAGGACTAGCGGTTAACACCGGGGAGCTGTTTTTT. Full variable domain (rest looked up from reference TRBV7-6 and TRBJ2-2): GAGVSQSPRYKVTKRGQDVALRCDPISGHVSLYWYRQALGQGPEFLTYFNYEAQQDKSGLPNDRFSAERPEGSISTLTIQRTEQRDSAMYRCASSLGLAVNTGELFFGEGSRLTVL.

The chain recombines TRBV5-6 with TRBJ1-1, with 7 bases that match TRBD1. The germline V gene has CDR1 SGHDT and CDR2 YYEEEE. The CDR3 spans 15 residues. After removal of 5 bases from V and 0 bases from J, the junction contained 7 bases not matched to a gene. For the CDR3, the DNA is TGTGCCAGCAGACAGCGGACAGGAATGAACACTGAAGCTTTCTTT. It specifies CASRQRTGMNTEAFF. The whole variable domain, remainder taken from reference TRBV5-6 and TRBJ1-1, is DAGVTQSPTHLIKTRGQQVTLRCSPKSGHDTVSWYQQALGQGPQFIFQYYEEEERQRGNFPDRFSGHQFPNYSSELNVNALLLGDSALYLCASRQRTGMNTEAFFGQGTRLTVV.

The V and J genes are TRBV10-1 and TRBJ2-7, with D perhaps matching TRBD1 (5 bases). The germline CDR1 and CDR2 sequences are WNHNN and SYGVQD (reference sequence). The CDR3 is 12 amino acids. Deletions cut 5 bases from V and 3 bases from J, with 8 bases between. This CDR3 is CASSTDSYEQYF. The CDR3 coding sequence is TGCGCCAGCAGTACCGACAGCTACGAGCAGTACTTC.

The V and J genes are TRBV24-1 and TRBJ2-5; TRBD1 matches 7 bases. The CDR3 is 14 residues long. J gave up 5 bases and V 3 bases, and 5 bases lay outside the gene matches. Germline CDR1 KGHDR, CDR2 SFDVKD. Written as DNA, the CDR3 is TGTGCCACCAGTGATCCCGGACAGGTCGAGACCCAGTACTTC. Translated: CATSDPGQVETQYF.

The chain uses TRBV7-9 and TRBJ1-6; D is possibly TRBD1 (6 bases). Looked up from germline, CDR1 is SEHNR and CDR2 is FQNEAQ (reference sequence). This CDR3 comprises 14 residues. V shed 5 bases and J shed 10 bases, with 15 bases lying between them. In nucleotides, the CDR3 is TGTGCCAGCAGCGGGACAATACAGGGCTCACCCCTCCACTTT. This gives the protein CASSGTIQGSPLHF.

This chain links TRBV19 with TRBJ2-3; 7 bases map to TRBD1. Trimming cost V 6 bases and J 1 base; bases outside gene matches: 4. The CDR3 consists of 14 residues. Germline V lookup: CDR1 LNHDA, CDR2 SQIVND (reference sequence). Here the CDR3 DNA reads TGTGCCAGTAGCCTTACAGGGGGCACAGATACGCAGTATTTT. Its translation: CASSLTGGTDTQYF.

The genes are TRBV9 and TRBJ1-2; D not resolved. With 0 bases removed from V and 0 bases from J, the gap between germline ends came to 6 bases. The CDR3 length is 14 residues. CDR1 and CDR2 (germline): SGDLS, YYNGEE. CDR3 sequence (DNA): TGTGCCAGCAGCGTAGCCCGCGCTAACTATGGCTACACCTTC. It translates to CASSVARANYGYTF.

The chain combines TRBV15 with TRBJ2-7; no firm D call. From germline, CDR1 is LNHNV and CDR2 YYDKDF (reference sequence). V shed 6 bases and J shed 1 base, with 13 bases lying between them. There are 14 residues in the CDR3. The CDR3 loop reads CATSLLAPSYEQYF. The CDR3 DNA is TGTGCCACCAGTTTACTCGCTCCGTCCTACGAGCAGTACTTC.

The CDR3 sequence is CASSQDTHSGNTIYF. The CDR3 DNA reads as TGTGCCAGCAGCCAAGACACACACTCTGGAAACACCATATATTTT. The V gene is TRBV7-2, the J gene TRBJ1-3, with D unresolved. V was trimmed by 5 bases and J by 0 bases, leaving 11 bases between them. CDR3 length: 15 residues. Germline V lookup: CDR1 SGHTA, CDR2 FQGNSA.

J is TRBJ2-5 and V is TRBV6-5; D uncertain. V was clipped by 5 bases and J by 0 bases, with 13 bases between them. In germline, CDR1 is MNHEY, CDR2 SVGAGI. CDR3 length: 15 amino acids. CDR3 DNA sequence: TGTGCCAGCAGTCCTATTCCAGCGTACCAAGAGACCCAGTACTTC. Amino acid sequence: CASSPIPAYQETQYF.

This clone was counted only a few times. The CDR3 loop is CASSDSGGENTGELFF. CDR3 bases: TGCGCCAGCAGTGATAGCGGGGGTGAGAACACCGGGGAGCTGTTTTTT. The genes are TRBV10-1 and TRBJ2-2; 9 nucleotides line up with TRBD2. This CDR3 has 16 residues. The V gene's germline CDR1 is WNHNN and CDR2 SYGVQD (reference sequence). The junction had 3 bases not matched to a gene; V was cut back by 3 bases and J by 1 base.

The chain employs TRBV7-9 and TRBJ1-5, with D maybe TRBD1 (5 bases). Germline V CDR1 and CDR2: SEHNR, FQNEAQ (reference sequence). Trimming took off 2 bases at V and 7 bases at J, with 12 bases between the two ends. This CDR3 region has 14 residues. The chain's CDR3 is CASSLIGDGQPQHF. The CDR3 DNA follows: TGTGCCAGCAGCTTAATAGGGGATGGGCAGCCCCAGCATTTT.

This CDR3 reads CASSLGAGSNHLMNTEAFF. The CDR3 DNA is TGTGCCAGCAGCTTGGGGGCGGGGAGCAACCACCTTATGAACACTGAAGCTTTCTTT. The rearrangement uses TRBV5-4 and TRBJ1-1; D uncertain. Germline V lookup: CDR1 SGHNT, CDR2 YYREEE (reference sequence). The CDR3 has 19 residues. Deletions cut 0 bases from V and 0 bases from J, with 21 bases between.

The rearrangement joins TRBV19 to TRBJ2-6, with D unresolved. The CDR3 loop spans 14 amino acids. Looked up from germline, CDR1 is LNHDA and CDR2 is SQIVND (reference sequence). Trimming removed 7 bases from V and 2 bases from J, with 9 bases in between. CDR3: CASTSRAGANVLTF. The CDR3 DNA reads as TGTGCCAGTACCTCCCGGGCTGGGGCCAACGTCCTGACTTTC.

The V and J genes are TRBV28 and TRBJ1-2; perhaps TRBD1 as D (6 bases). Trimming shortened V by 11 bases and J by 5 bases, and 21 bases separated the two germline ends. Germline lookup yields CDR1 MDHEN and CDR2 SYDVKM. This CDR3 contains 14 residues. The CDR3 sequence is CASESGTLGYGYTF. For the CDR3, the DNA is TGTGCCTCTGAATCCGGGACACTTGGTTATGGCTACACCTTC.

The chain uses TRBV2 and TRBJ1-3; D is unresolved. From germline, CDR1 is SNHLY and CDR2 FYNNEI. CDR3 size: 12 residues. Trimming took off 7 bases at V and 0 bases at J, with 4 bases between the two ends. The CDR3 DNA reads TGTGCCAGCACCAGCTCTGGAAACACCATATATTTT. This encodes CASTSSGNTIYF.

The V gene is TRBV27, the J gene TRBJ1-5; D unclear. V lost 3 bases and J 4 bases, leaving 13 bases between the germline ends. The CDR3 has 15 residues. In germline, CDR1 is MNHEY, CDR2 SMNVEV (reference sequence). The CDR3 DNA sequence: TGTGCCAGCAGTTTGGTGAGGGCCCCAAATCAGCCCCAGCATTTT. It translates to CASSLVRAPNQPQHF.

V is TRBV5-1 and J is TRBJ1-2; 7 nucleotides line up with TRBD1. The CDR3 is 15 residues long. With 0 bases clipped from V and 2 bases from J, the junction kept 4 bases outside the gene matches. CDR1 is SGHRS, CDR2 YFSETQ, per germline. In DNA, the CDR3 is TGCGCCAGCAGCTTGGAGGGACAGAAGAACTATGGCTACACCTTC. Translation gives CASSLEGQKNYGYTF.

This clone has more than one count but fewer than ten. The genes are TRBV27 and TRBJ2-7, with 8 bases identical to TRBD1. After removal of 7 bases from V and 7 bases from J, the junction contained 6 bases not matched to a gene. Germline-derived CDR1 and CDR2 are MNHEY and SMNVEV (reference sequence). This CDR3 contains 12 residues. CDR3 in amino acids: CASTDRAGEQYF. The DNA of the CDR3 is TGTGCCAGCACGGACAGGGCCGGTGAGCAGTACTTC.

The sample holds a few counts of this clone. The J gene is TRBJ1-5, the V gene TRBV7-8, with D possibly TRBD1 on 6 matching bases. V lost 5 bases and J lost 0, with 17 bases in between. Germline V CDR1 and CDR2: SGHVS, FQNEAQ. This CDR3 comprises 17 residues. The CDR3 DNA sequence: TGTGCCAGCAGCCTCGGGACAAGGAGATATAGCAATCAGCCCCAGCATTTT. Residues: CASSLGTRRYSNQPQHF.